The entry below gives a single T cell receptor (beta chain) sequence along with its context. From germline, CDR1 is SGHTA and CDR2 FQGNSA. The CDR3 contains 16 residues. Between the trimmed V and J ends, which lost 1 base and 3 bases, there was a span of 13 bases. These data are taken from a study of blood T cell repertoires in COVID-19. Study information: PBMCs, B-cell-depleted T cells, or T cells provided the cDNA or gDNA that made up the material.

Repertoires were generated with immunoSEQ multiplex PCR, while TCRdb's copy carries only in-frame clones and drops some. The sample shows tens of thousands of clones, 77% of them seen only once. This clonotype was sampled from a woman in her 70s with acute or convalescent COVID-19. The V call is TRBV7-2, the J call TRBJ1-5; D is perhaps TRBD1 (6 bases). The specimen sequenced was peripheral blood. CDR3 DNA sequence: TGTGCCAGCAGCTTAGTAGGGGGGGTGAACAATCAGCCCCAGCATTTT. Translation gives CASSLVGGVNNQPQHF.